The 3 T cell receptor beta chains below come from one sample, sequenced in a study of blood T cells in healthy people across ages. With a J-beta primer mix and a sample-barcoded 5' primer, a second PCR ran about 7 to 12 cycles. TCRdb independently ran MiXCR on the 5' RACE reads; one entry per CDR3 protein. The table records some 940,000 distinct CDR3 sequences, under 35% of them present only once. This sample was also put to use in a study of T cells of mothers and their children.

Sequencing was carried out using blood. These receptors originate from a woman in her forties in good health.

The sample holds many counts of this clonotype. This sequence joins TRBV7-2 and TRBJ1-2; D is uncertain. Germline V gene lookup returns CDR1 SGHTA and CDR2 FQGNSA. V gave up 5 bases and J gave up 2 bases, with 15 bases separating them. The CDR3 covers 15 residues. CDR3 sequence (DNA): TGTGCCAGCAGCGGAGGGCCTTCCCCCAACTATGGCTACACCTTC. This codes for CASSGGPSPNYGYTF.

This clonotype was detected a few times. This may be a read error: a much more frequent sequence differs by one nucleotide. The genes are TRBV12-3 or TRBV12-4 and TRBJ2-7; 10 nucleotides agree with TRBD2. After removal of 6 bases from V and 3 bases from J, the junction contained 5 bases not matched to a gene. This CDR3 spans 14 amino acids. CDR3 nucleotide sequence: TGTGCCAGCAGGTTTGCTAGCGGGAGCTACGAGCAGTACTTC. Translated: CASRFASGSYEQYF.

J is TRBJ1-2 and V is TRBV27; TRBD1 matches 8 bases. The CDR3 length is 19 residues. V was clipped by 3 bases and J by 0 bases; unmatched bases: 15. CDR1 MNHEY and CDR2 SMNVEV come from the germline V gene (reference sequence). This CDR3 reads CASSFRAGGPFPANYGYTF. In DNA form, the CDR3 reads TGTGCCAGCAGTTTTCGGGCAGGGGGCCCGTTCCCAGCTAACTATGGCTACACCTTC.